This T cell receptor beta chain was sequenced during a study of PD-L1 blockade in urothelial cancer. Study-level information: Blood was tested 3 weeks (second dose) and 6 weeks into treatment. Study conclusions and caveats: Patients who had durable benefit saw their tumor-associated blood clones expand more at 3 weeks. Pretreatment peripheral blood TCR clonality that fell below the median predicted better survival among the patients studied.

The CDR3 runs 11 residues. The V gene lost 3 bases and the J gene lost 5 bases, with 8 bases spanning the gap. Germline V CDR1 and CDR2: DFQATT, SNEGSKA (reference sequence). Remarks on this clone: Antigen unknown.

Time point reported: peripheral blood 6 weeks after treatment start. TCRdb's table, derived via immunoSEQ multiplex PCR, lists solely in-frame clones and lacks some. The table lists approximately 79,000 clones, 75% to 95% of them singletons. The clonotype comes from a woman over 75 with urothelial cancer. The rearrangement uses TRBV20-1 and TRBJ2-7; no clear D gene. The sequencing here drew on PBMCs, taken around atezolizumab (anti-PD-L1) treatment. The CDR3 DNA reads as TGCAGTGCTAGGCCTCACAACGAGCAGTACTTC. Residues: CSARPHNEQYF.